The 11 T cell receptor beta chains below come from one sample, sequenced in a study of blood T cell repertoires in COVID-19. Method: immunoSEQ multiplex PCR; TCRdb's copy keeps in-frame clones and lacks some. The data contain under 200,000 clones, over 80% of them singletons. What was sequenced was peripheral blood. These receptors were collected from a man in his sixties or seventies who had recovered from COVID-19.

V is TRBV19 and J is TRBJ2-6; 8 positions agree with TRBD1. Looked up from germline, CDR1 is LNHDA and CDR2 is SQIVND (reference sequence). V shed 5 bases, J shed 0 bases, and the junction held 9 bases outside the gene matches. The CDR3 covers 18 residues. CDR3 residues: CASSPSGQEGSGANVLTF. DNA for the CDR3: TGTGCCAGTAGTCCATCGGGACAGGAAGGCTCTGGGGCCAACGTCCTGACTTTC.

To note about this clone: At the DNA level, this CDR3 is encoded by other sequences in the same sample as well. The rearrangement uses TRBV18 and TRBJ1-3; tentative D call: TRBD1 (6 bases). Germline V gene lookup returns CDR1 KGHSH and CDR2 LQKENI. CDR3 length: 16 amino acids. Trimming took 4 bases from V and 0 from J, leaving 13 bases between them. The CDR3 nucleotides are TGTGCCAGCTCACGTGGACAGCCTGACTCTGGAAACACCATATATTTT. It encodes CASSRGQPDSGNTIYF.

The genes are TRBV9 and TRBJ2-1; 10 bases agree with TRBD2. This CDR3 is 16 amino acids long. The ends lost 0 bases at V and 8 bases at J; junction bases unmatched: 8. Germline assignment: CDR1 SGDLS and CDR2 YYNGEE. CDR3 residues: CASSVDSSGSLDEQFF. CDR3 DNA: TGTGCCAGCAGCGTAGATTCTAGCGGGAGTCTGGATGAGCAGTTCTTC. Based on the CDR3 plus reference TRBV9 and TRBJ2-1, the full variable domain is DSGVTQTPKHLITATGQRVTLRCSPRSGDLSVYWYQQSLDQGLQFLIQYYNGEERAKGNILERFSAQQFPDLHSELNLSSLELGDSALYFCASSVDSSGSLDEQFFGPGTRLTVL.

This chain connects TRBV11-2 to TRBJ1-5, with 8 bases fitting TRBD1. There are 14 residues in the CDR3. Trimming cost V 5 bases and J 4 bases; bases outside gene matches: 4. The germline CDR1 and CDR2 sequences are SGHAT and FQNNGV. CDR3 loop: CASSPRQGNQPQHF. The CDR3 nucleotides read TGTGCCAGCAGCCCTCGACAGGGGAATCAGCCCCAGCATTTT. Together with reference TRBV11-2 and TRBJ1-5, the CDR3 gives the full variable domain: EAGVAQSPRYKIIEKRQSVAFWCNPISGHATLYWYQQILGQGPKLLIQFQNNGVVDDSQLPKDRFSAERLKGVDSTLKIQPAKLEDSAVYLCASSPRQGNQPQHFGDGTRLSIL.

The J gene is TRBJ2-2, the V gene TRBV5-8; D is uncertain. Between the trimmed V and J ends, which lost 10 bases and 5 bases, there was a span of 9 bases. This CDR3 comprises 11 residues. Germline loops: CDR1 SGHTS, CDR2 YDEGEE. CDR3 sequence: CASRRTGELFF. DNA of the CDR3: TGTGCCTCAAGGAGAACCGGGGAGCTGTTTTTT.

This chain links TRBV18 with TRBJ1-6; D is ambiguous. From germline, CDR1 is KGHSH and CDR2 LQKENI. V was trimmed by 3 bases and J by 7 bases, leaving 13 bases between them. The CDR3 consists of 15 residues. The CDR3 coding sequence is TGTGCCAGCTCACCGGCGGTAGTGCGGAATTCACCCCTCCACTTT. Translated, it gives CASSPAVVRNSPLHF.

CDR3: CASSLDGADEKLFF. The CDR3 coding sequence is TGTGCCAGCAGCTTGGATGGGGCAGACGAAAAACTGTTTTTT. This chain links TRBV5-5 with TRBJ1-4; the D gene is possibly TRBD1 (5 bases). CDR1 and CDR2 (germline): SGHKS, YYEKEE (reference sequence). V shed 0 bases and J shed 8 bases, with 11 bases lying between them. The CDR3 spans 14 residues.

The chain employs TRBV4-1 and TRBJ2-7, with D unresolved. Looked up from germline, CDR1 is MGHRA and CDR2 is YSYEKL. The CDR3 contains 15 residues. Trimming took off 3 bases at V and 0 bases at J, with 12 bases between the two ends. Here the CDR3 reads CASSQSWRSSYEQYF. The CDR3 DNA reads TGCGCCAGCAGCCAGTCGTGGCGGAGCTCCTACGAGCAGTACTTC.

The CDR3 nucleotides read TGTGCCAGCAGTAGCCCGCAGGGAAGCACTGAAGCTTTCTTT. Its protein product is CASSSPQGSTEAFF. J is TRBJ1-1 and V is TRBV28, with D possibly being TRBD1 (5 bases). With 5 bases removed from V and 4 bases from J, the gap between germline ends came to 14 bases. The CDR3 contains 14 residues. The V gene's germline CDR1 is MDHEN and CDR2 SYDVKM.

The chain joins TRBV5-4 to TRBJ2-2; the D gene is possibly TRBD2 (5 bases). The germline CDR1 and CDR2 sequences are SGHNT and YYREEE (reference sequence). This CDR3 spans 15 amino acids. Deletions cut 4 bases from V and 3 bases from J, with 13 bases between. CDR3 residues: CASSTEMRDTGELFF. The DNA of the CDR3 is TGTGCCAGCAGCACCGAAATGCGGGACACCGGGGAGCTGTTTTTT.

This clone occurred a few times. V usage is TRBV9 and J usage is TRBJ1-5; D unresolved. Per germline, CDR1 SGDLS and CDR2 YYNGEE. V lost 2 bases to trimming and J lost 0 bases, with 9 bases between them. The CDR3 spans 15 residues. Here the CDR3 reads CASSVSGDSNQPQHF. CDR3 sequence (DNA): TGTGCCAGCAGCGTTTCCGGGGATAGCAATCAGCCCCAGCATTTT. Full variable domain (remainder filled in from reference TRBV9 and TRBJ1-5): DSGVTQTPKHLITATGQRVTLRCSPRSGDLSVYWYQQSLDQGLQFLIQYYNGEERAKGNILERFSAQQFPDLHSELNLSSLELGDSALYFCASSVSGDSNQPQHFGDGTRLSIL.